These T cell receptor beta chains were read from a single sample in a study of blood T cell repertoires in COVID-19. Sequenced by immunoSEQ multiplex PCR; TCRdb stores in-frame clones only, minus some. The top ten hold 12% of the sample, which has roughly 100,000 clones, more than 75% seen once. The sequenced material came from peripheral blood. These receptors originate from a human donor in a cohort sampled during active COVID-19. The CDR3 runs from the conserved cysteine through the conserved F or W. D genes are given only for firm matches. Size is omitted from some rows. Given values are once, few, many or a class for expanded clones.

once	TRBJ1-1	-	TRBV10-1	TGCGCCAGCAGGGCGGCAGGAGGAACTGAAGCTTTCTTT	CASRAAGGTEAFF
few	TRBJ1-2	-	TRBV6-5	TGTGCCAGCAGTTCTTCCCAGGTTCCTTTCTATGGCTACACCTTC	CASSSSQVPFYGYTF
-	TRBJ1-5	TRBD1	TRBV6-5	TGTGCCAGCAGAGGGGACAGGGACCAGCCCCAGCATTTT	CASRGDRDQPQHF
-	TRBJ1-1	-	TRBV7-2	TGTGCCAGCACCATCTCGAGGTACAAGAACACTGAAGCTTTCTTT	CASTISRYKNTEAFF
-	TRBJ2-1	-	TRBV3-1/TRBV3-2	TGTGCCAGCAGCAGGAGCTCCTACAATGAGCAGTTCTTC	CASSRSSYNEQFF
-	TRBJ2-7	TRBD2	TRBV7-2	TGTGCCAGCAGAAACCGCGGGGGGCTTAGCTCCTACGAGCAGTACTTC	CASRNRGGLSSYEQYF
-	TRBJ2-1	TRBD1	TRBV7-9	TGTGCCAGCAGCTTAGGATGGGAGACAGGGGGCCAGGACAATGAGCAGTTCTTC	CASSLGWETGGQDNEQFF
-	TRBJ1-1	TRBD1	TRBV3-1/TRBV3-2	TGTGCCAGCAAAAACCAGGGGGGCACTGAAGCTTTCTTT	CASKNQGGTEAFF
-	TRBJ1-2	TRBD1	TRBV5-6	TGTGCCAGCAGCCCGGACAGGGAGTTTGGGGGCTACACCTTC	CASSPDREFGGYTF
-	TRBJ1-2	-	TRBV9	TGTGCCAGCAGCGTAGAGGTCAGGCCCCAAAGTGGCTACACCTTC	CASSVEVRPQSGYTF
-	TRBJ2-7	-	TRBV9	TGTGCCAGCAGCCCTCACATGGACAGCTCCTACGAGCAGTACTTC	CASSPHMDSSYEQYF
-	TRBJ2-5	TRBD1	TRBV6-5	TGTGCCAGCAGGCTGGACAGGGTGATAGAGACCCAGTACTTC	CASRLDRVIETQYF
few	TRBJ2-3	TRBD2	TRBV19	TGTGCCAGTAGCACCGGGGGGGCGACCTCAAAGGATACGCAGTATTTT	CASSTGGATSKDTQYF
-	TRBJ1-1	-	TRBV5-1	TGCGCCAGCAGCCATGTGCTCCTTCAACAGGGAGAGTCGGGAGCTTTCTTT	CASSHVLLQQGESGAFF
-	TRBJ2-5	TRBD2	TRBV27	TGTGCCAGCGGGCGGGGGGGGAGCGAGACCCAGTACTTC	CASGRGGSETQYF
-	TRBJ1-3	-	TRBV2	TGTGCCAGCCGCCCGGAGACGGCTGGAAACACCATATATTTT	CASRPETAGNTIYF
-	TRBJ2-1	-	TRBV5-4	TGTGCCAGCAGCCCGGCGGGGGCTAGGCCGTCCTACAATGAGCAGTTCTTC	CASSPAGARPSYNEQFF
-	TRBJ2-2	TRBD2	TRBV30	TGTGCCTGGACCCGAATGGGACTAGCCGACACCGGGGAGCTGTTTTTT	CAWTRMGLADTGELFF
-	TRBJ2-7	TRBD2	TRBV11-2	TGTGCCAGCAGACATAGCGGGGGAGTCTACGAGCAGTACTTC	CASRHSGGVYEQYF
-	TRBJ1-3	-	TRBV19	TGTGCCAGTAGTCAAGCCCTTTCTGGAAACACCATATATTTT	CASSQALSGNTIYF
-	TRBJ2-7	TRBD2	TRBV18	TGTGCCAGCTCACCTGGGACTAGCTACGAGCAGTACTTC	CASSPGTSYEQYF